Below, one TCR beta chain is given with its context. Its cognate antigen is unknown. This CDR3 region has 14 residues. V was clipped by 0 bases and J by 4 bases, with 8 bases between them. Germline values: CDR1 SGHNT, CDR2 YYREEE (reference sequence). The sample originates from a study of Ad26.COV2.S vaccination and SARS-CoV-2 variants. Study findings and constraints: Reported post-vaccination CD8+ and CD4+ T cell responses to spike showed substantial breadth. Breadth of non-spike TCRs did not differ between vaccinees and placebo recipients. TCR breadth and depth estimates may have understated total T cell responses.

Profiling relied on immunoSEQ multiplex PCR, and the TCRdb table lists in-frame clones only, not all of them. This sample carries some 180,000 clones, 70% to 90% of them seen once, and the ten largest clones take around 6.3%. Sequenced here: peripheral blood, sampled after recovery from COVID-19. This TCR came from a human donor who had recovered from COVID-19. The chain employs TRBV5-4 and TRBJ1-5; D not resolved. The CDR3 sequence: CASSLDAANQPQHF. As DNA, the CDR3 is TGTGCCAGCAGCTTGGACGCCGCAAATCAGCCCCAGCATTTT.